This entry concerns a single TCR beta chain. Using immunoSEQ multiplex PCR, the repertoire was profiled, and TCRdb retains in-frame clones only, with some absent. The sample includes approximately 160,000 clones, around nine tenths of them seen just once. V was clipped by 2 bases and J by 4 bases, with 15 bases between them. CDR1 and CDR2 from the germline V gene are SGHRS and YFSETQ. The CDR3 consists of 15 residues. The entry originates in a study of T cell responses to AZD1222 COVID-19 vaccine. The rearrangement uses TRBV5-1 and TRBJ2-5; TRBD2 might be the D (6 bases). The sample consisted of peripheral blood, taken on day 0 of AZD1222 vaccination. The sequence came from an adult in good health. The CDR3 here is CASSFSSLEGETQYF. For the CDR3, the DNA is TGCGCCAGCAGCTTTAGTTCCTTGGAGGGAGAGACCCAGTACTTC.